This T cell receptor beta chain was sequenced during a study of shared clonotypes between healthy human individuals. Whole-study context: Per donor, CD8 memory used one plate, CD8 naive used two, CD4 memory used three and CD4 naive used three.

Libraries were prepared by immunoSEQ multiplex PCR; TCRdb keeps only in-frame clonotypes and omits some of them. Of roughly 650,000 clones listed, approximately 96% were seen once; the top ten hold more than 0.085%. Germline V gene sequence: CDR1 MNHNS, CDR2 SASEGT. The CDR3 totals 15 residues. Germline trimming cut 8 bases from V and 3 bases from J; bases unmatched to any gene: 9. Overall study results and limits: Between a few donors, naive CD4 clonotypes were shared at a level of about 5%.

A note on this clone: Its target is not known.

Naive CD8 cells, CD45RO-negative and positively selected for CCR7, excluded terminally differentiated effector memory CD45RA+ cells. This chain joins TRBV6-1 and TRBJ2-3, with TRBD1 matching 9 bases. This clonotype was obtained from a woman in her thirties in good health. Sequences were obtained from naive CD8+ T cells sorted from blood. CDR3 nucleotide sequence: TGTGCCAGCTTCTTCGACAGGGGGTTAACAGATACGCAGTATTTT. Translating gives CASFFDRGLTDTQYF.